The 22 T cell receptor beta chains reported below all come from one sample, sequenced in a study of a mutant IDH1 vaccine in newly diagnosed glioma. Indicated time point: week 5, during vaccination. With topical imiquimod, each dose of the vaccine consisted of 300 ug of mutant IDH1 20-mer peptide. These TCRs' antigens remain unknown. Assay: immunoSEQ multiplex PCR; the TCRdb copy retains only in-frame clones and omits some. This sample has 45,000 to 70,000 clones, with about 81% found just once. Sequenced here: PBMCs, sampled from a glioma patient whose treatment included an IDH1 peptide vaccine. These receptor sequences come from a man between 25 and 39 years old with glioma.

This sequence joins TRBV20-1 and TRBJ1-1; 8 bases are a match to TRBD1. Unmatched junction bases numbered 2, after V lost 0 bases and J lost 11 bases. CDR1 DFQATT and CDR2 SNEGSKA come from the germline V gene (reference sequence). The CDR3 totals 11 residues. The CDR3 nucleotides are TGCAGTGCTAGAGAGTGGGACAGGGCTTTCTTT. It yields the protein CSAREWDRAFF.

The J gene is TRBJ1-3, the V gene TRBV11-2; D not resolved. V lost 4 bases and J 4 bases, leaving 20 bases between the germline ends. The CDR3 consists of 17 residues. CDR1 and CDR2 from the germline V gene are SGHAT and FQNNGV. CDR3 nucleotide sequence: TGTGCCAGCAGCTCGTGGGAGGGAGGGAGTGTCGGAAACACCATATATTTT. As protein: CASSSWEGGSVGNTIYF. Looking up the rest from reference TRBV11-2 and TRBJ1-3 gives the full variable domain: EAGVAQSPRYKIIEKRQSVAFWCNPISGHATLYWYQQILGQGPKLLIQFQNNGVVDDSQLPKDRFSAERLKGVDSTLKIQPAKLEDSAVYLCASSSWEGGSVGNTIYFGEGSWLTVV.

The chain employs TRBV18 and TRBJ2-7; D not certain. Germline V gene lookup returns CDR1 KGHSH and CDR2 LQKENI. V was cut by 3 bases and J by 4 bases, with 10 bases left in between. The CDR3 runs 13 residues. CDR3 DNA sequence: TGTGCCAGCTCACCCCAGCTAGAGTACGAGCAGTACTTC. Translated, it gives CASSPQLEYEQYF.

The chain links TRBV2 to TRBJ2-2; maybe TRBD2 (5 bases). Per the germline V gene, CDR1 is SNHLY and CDR2 is FYNNEI. Deletions cut 3 bases from V and 0 bases from J, with 14 bases between. This CDR3 is built from 17 residues. The CDR3 region is CASSEASRSPNTGELFF. CDR3 sequence (DNA): TGTGCCAGCAGTGAGGCTAGCCGATCCCCGAACACCGGGGAGCTGTTTTTT.

The chain is built from TRBV5-1 and TRBJ2-3; 7 positions agree with TRBD2. Germline values: CDR1 SGHRS, CDR2 YFSETQ. The V segment lost 4 bases and the J segment 6 bases; nucleotides outside the gene matches: 20. CDR3 length: 18 residues. The CDR3 protein is CASSLRTSGEAGRDTQYF. DNA of the CDR3: TGCGCCAGCAGCCTTAGGACCAGCGGGGAAGCAGGGAGGGATACGCAGTATTTT. The whole variable domain, filled in from reference TRBV5-1 and TRBJ2-3, reads KAGVTQTPRYLIKTRGQQVTLSCSPISGHRSVSWYQQTPGQGLQFLFEYFSETQRNKGNFPGRFSGRQFSNSRSEMNVSTLELGDSALYLCASSLRTSGEAGRDTQYFGPGTRLTVL.

The chain joins TRBV5-4 to TRBJ2-7; no clear D gene. The length of the CDR3 is 14 residues. The V end lost 0 bases, the J end lost 4 bases, and 11 bases lay between the germline ends. The V gene's germline CDR1 is SGHNT and CDR2 YYREEE (reference sequence). The DNA for the CDR3 is TGTGCCAGCAGCTTGGGACCGAATCAATACGAGCAGTACTTC. Residues: CASSLGPNQYEQYF.

The rearrangement joins TRBV19 to TRBJ1-5; 7 bases align to TRBD1. The germline V gene encodes CDR1 LNHDA and CDR2 SQIVND (reference sequence). The V gene end was trimmed by 2 bases and the J gene end by 1 base; junction bases not matched to a gene: 5. CDR3 size: 16 residues. This chain's CDR3 is CASSIIGGVSNQPQHF. Here the CDR3 DNA reads TGTGCCAGTAGTATAATAGGGGGCGTGAGCAATCAGCCCCAGCATTTT.

This chain joins TRBV7-9 and TRBJ2-7; the D call may be TRBD1 or TRBD2 (5 bases each). The CDR3 contains 12 residues. Germline lookup yields CDR1 SEHNR and CDR2 FQNEAQ (reference sequence). V lost 8 bases and J 2 bases, leaving 10 bases between the germline ends. CDR3 coding DNA: TGTGCCAGCGGGCAGGGACCCTACGAGCAGTACTTC. Residues: CASGQGPYEQYF.

This chain links TRBV18 with TRBJ1-6; D unclear. The CDR3 runs to 14 residues. Germline V gene lookup returns CDR1 KGHSH and CDR2 LQKENI. Trimming left V 3 bases short and J 6 bases short, with 9 bases between. The CDR3: CASSPARGNSPLHF. CDR3 bases: TGTGCCAGCTCACCGGCCAGAGGTAATTCACCCCTCCACTTT.

The rearrangement uses TRBV2 and TRBJ1-1, with a tentative D call TRBD1 (6 bases). The CDR3 totals 13 residues. V was trimmed by 6 bases and J by 4 bases, leaving 12 bases between them. Germline V lookup: CDR1 SNHLY, CDR2 FYNNEI. In DNA, the CDR3 is TGTGCCAGCAGCGGATTACAGGGCACTGAAGCTTTCTTT. It specifies CASSGLQGTEAFF.

The sample holds one count of this clone. V gene TRBV6-6 combines with J gene TRBJ2-7; D is unresolved. CDR3 length equals 11 residues. Trimming removed 5 bases from V and 3 bases from J, with 5 bases in between. Germline V gene data show CDR1 as MNHNY and CDR2 as SVGAGI (reference sequence). For the CDR3, the DNA is TGTGCCAGCAGTCTAGACTACGAGCAGTACTTC. Translation: CASSLDYEQYF.

This rearrangement joins TRBV5-5 to TRBJ2-7; TRBD1 might be the D (6 bases). Germline CDR1 is SGHKS and CDR2 is YYEKEE (reference sequence). This CDR3 comprises 16 residues. The V end lost 0 bases, the J end lost 2 bases, and 15 bases lay between the germline ends. In DNA, the CDR3 is TGTGCCAGCAGCTTGGAACTGGGGACACAGCCCTACGAGCAGTACTTC. The encoded protein is CASSLELGTQPYEQYF. The complete variable domain, with remaining parts taken from reference TRBV5-5 and TRBJ2-7, reads DAGVTQSPTHLIKTRGQQVTLRCSPISGHKSVSWYQQVLGQGPQFIFQYYEKEERGRGNFPDRFSARQFPNYSSELNVNALLLGDSALYLCASSLELGTQPYEQYFGPGTRLTVT.

The V and J genes are TRBV4-1 and TRBJ2-5, with D perhaps TRBD1 or TRBD2 (5 bases each). V lost 4 bases, J lost 5 bases, and 14 bases lay in between. This CDR3 contains 14 residues. CDR1 is MGHRA, CDR2 YSYEKL, per germline. In DNA, the CDR3 is TGCGCCAGCAGCCGGGCTGAGGGGCGCGAGACCCAGTACTTC. Protein sequence: CASSRAEGRETQYF.

The V gene is TRBV27, the J gene TRBJ2-7, with 9 positions matching TRBD1. From germline, CDR1 is MNHEY and CDR2 SMNVEV (reference sequence). Trimming at V came to 3 bases and at J to 3 bases, leaving 3 bases not matched to a gene. The CDR3 is 14 residues long. The CDR3 is CASSFGTGFYEQYF. The CDR3 region has the DNA TGTGCCAGCAGTTTCGGGACAGGGTTCTACGAGCAGTACTTC.

This sequence joins TRBV10-1 and TRBJ2-1; D is undetermined. Trimming stripped 6 bases from V and 4 bases from J, with 13 bases between. The CDR3 runs 14 residues. Germline values: CDR1 WNHNN, CDR2 SYGVQD (reference sequence). CDR3 coding DNA: TGCGCCAGCAGCGTGTCTTGGCGGTACAATGAGCAGTTCTTC. Protein sequence: CASSVSWRYNEQFF.

The gene calls are TRBV5-1 and TRBJ2-7, with 14 bases that match TRBD2. The ends lost 3 bases at V and 3 bases at J; junction bases unmatched: 2. The CDR3 sequence is 15 residues long. Germline V CDR1 and CDR2: SGHRS, YFSETQ. In nucleotides, the CDR3 is TGCGCCAGCAGCTGGACTAGCGGGGGGATCTACGAGCAGTACTTC. This sequence encodes CASSWTSGGIYEQYF.

This clone was observed a single time. The chain links TRBV7-9 to TRBJ2-5; no clear D gene. V lost 4 bases and J 1 base, leaving 16 bases between the germline ends. The V gene's germline CDR1 is SEHNR and CDR2 FQNEAQ (reference sequence). CDR3 size: 16 residues. CDR3 sequence reads: CASSSGWVDGQETQYF. CDR3 in DNA: TGTGCCAGCAGCTCTGGGTGGGTTGATGGCCAAGAGACCCAGTACTTC.

V is TRBV28 and J is TRBJ1-5; no reliable D call. The CDR3 is made up of 14 amino acids. The V gene lost 4 bases and the J gene lost 0 bases, with 7 bases spanning the gap. The germline V gene has CDR1 MDHEN and CDR2 SYDVKM. The CDR3 region is CASSWDYSNQPQHF. The CDR3 DNA is TGTGCCAGCAGTTGGGATTATAGCAATCAGCCCCAGCATTTT.

The V call is TRBV9, the J call TRBJ2-6; no firm D call. Germline CDR1 reads SGDLS; CDR2 reads YYNGEE. The germline V and J ends were trimmed by 4 bases and 0 bases, with 11 bases remaining between them. The length of the CDR3 is 16 residues. CDR3 nucleotides: TGTGCCAGCAGCCCCGTCGGAAGCTCTGGGGCCAACGTCCTGACTTTC. This sequence encodes CASSPVGSSGANVLTF.

This sequence joins TRBV2 and TRBJ1-6; no definite D call. V was trimmed by 9 bases and J by 7 bases, leaving 13 bases between them. CDR3 length: 13 amino acids. Germline-derived CDR1 and CDR2 are SNHLY and FYNNEI. The CDR3 reads CARAGAGNSPLHF. In nucleotides, the CDR3 is TGTGCCAGAGCCGGCGCGGGGAATTCACCCCTCCACTTT. Together with reference TRBV2 and TRBJ1-6, the CDR3 gives the full variable domain: EPEVTQTPSHQVTQMGQEVILRCVPISNHLYFYWYRQILGQKVEFLVSFYNNEISEKSEIFDDQFSVERPDGSNFTLKIRSTKLEDSAMYFCARAGAGNSPLHFGNGTRLTVT.

This clone was detected once. V is TRBV12-5 and J is TRBJ1-3, with no clear D. The V end was cut by 6 bases, the J end by 2 bases, with 23 bases between. Germline V gene sequence: CDR1 LGHNT, CDR2 FRNRAP. CDR3 size: 18 residues. The CDR3 nucleotides read TGTGCTAGTGGCCCCTTCCCCTTTCGGGGTTCCGCTGGAAACACCATATATTTT. It specifies CASGPFPFRGSAGNTIYF.

This sequence joins TRBV14 and TRBJ1-2; maybe TRBD1 (5 bases). In germline, CDR1 is SGHDN, CDR2 FVKESK. Trimming took 2 bases from V and 8 from J, leaving 12 bases between them. The CDR3 length is 13 residues. CDR3 region: CASSQFGGEGYTF. CDR3 sequence (DNA): TGTGCCAGCAGCCAATTCGGAGGGGAGGGCTACACCTTC.